The 4 T cell receptor beta chains below come from one sample, sequenced in a study of T cell clones after liver transplantation. Sequenced by immunoSEQ multiplex PCR; TCRdb stores in-frame clones only, minus some. The data contain tens of thousands of clones, 70% of them singletons. Here the sequenced sample was CD4+ T cells from blood, taken at the roughly 16-month timepoint. All receptors derive from a human patient who received a liver transplant. Among the T cells, some may be from the graft donor.

This clone was counted a single time. The rearrangement uses TRBV18 and TRBJ2-2; D remains unclear. The CDR3 sequence is 15 residues long. Trimming removed 2 bases from V and 3 bases from J, with 10 bases in between. CDR1 and CDR2 (germline): KGHSH, LQKENI. The chain's CDR3 is CASSPDQWDTGELFF. The CDR3 DNA reads as TGTGCCAGCTCACCAGACCAATGGGACACCGGGGAGCTGTTTTTT.

The V and J genes are TRBV6-5 and TRBJ2-7, with a weak D call TRBD2 (6 bases). The germline gives CDR1 MNHEY, CDR2 SVGAGI. This CDR3 is 15 amino acids long. V was shortened by 0 bases and J by 6 bases, with 15 bases between the two germline ends. CDR3 nucleotides: TGTGCCAGCAGTTACTCGGGGACTGAAATTGCCGAGCAGTACTTC. Amino acids: CASSYSGTEIAEQYF.

This clone was picked up a small number of times. This chain's CDR3 is CATSRDSHRVNTEAFF. The DNA of the CDR3 is TGTGCCACCAGCAGAGATTCGCACAGGGTGAACACTGAAGCTTTCTTT. This chain connects TRBV15 to TRBJ1-1; TRBD1 is a possible D gene (6 bases). The CDR3 is 16 amino acids. With 0 bases removed from V and 0 bases from J, the gap between germline ends came to 11 bases. Germline V lookup: CDR1 LNHNV, CDR2 YYDKDF (reference sequence).

This chain connects TRBV19 to TRBJ2-1; TRBD1 matches 7 bases. The CDR3 runs 15 residues. The germline V gene encodes CDR1 LNHDA and CDR2 SQIVND (reference sequence). V shed 1 base, J shed 6 bases, and the junction held 6 bases outside the gene matches. CDR3 loop: CASSIVPTGANEQFF. As DNA, the CDR3 is TGTGCCAGTAGTATAGTCCCCACAGGGGCCAATGAGCAGTTCTTC.